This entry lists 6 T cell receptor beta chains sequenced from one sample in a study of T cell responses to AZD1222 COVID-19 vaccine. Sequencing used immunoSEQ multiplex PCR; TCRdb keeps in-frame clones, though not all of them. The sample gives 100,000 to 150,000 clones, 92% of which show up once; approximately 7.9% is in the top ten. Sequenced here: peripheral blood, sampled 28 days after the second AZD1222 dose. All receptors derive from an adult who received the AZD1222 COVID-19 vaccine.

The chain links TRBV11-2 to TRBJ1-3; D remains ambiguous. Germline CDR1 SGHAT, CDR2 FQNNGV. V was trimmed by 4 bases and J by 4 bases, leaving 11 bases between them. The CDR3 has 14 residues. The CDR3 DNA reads TGTGCCAGCAGCTACTACTCGAGCGGAAACACCATATATTTT. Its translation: CASSYYSSGNTIYF.

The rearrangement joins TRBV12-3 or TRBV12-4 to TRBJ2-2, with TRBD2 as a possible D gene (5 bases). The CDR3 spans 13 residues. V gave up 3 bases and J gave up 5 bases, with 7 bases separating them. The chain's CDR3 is CASSFRGTGELFF. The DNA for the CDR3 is TGTGCCAGCAGTTTCAGAGGGACCGGGGAGCTGTTTTTT.

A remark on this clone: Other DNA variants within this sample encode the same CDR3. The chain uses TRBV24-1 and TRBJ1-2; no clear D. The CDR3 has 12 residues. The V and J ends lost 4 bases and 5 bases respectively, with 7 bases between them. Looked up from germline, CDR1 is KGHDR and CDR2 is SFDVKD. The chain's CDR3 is CATSEGSYGYTF. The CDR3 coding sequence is TGTGCCACCAGTGAAGGCAGTTATGGCTACACCTTC.

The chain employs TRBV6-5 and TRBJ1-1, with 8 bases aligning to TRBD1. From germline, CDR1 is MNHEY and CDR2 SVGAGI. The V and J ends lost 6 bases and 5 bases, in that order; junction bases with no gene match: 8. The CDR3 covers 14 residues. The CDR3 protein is CASSWRQGRTEAFF. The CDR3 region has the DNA TGTGCCAGCAGCTGGAGACAGGGGAGGACTGAAGCTTTCTTT.

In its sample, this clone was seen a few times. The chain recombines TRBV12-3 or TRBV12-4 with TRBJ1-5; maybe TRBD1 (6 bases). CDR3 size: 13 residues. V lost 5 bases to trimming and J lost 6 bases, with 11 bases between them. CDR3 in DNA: TGTGCCAGCAGTAAACAACAGGGTCAGCCCCAGCATTTT. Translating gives CASSKQQGQPQHF.

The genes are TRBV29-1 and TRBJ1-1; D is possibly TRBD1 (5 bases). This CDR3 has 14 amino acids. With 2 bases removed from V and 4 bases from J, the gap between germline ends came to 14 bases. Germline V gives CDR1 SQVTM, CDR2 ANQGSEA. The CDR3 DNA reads TGCAGCGTTGAACGGCGGGGGTTGAGCACTGAAGCTTTCTTT. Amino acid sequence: CSVERRGLSTEAFF.